This T cell receptor beta chain was identified in a study of T-cell memory formation after mild COVID-19. Study-level results: Mainly CM and EM harbored the contracting CD4+ clones; mainly EMRA harbored the CD8+ ones.

5'RACE primed at constant segments yielded TCR alpha and TCR beta cDNA libraries bearing sample barcodes and UMIs. MiXCR, applied by TCRdb to the 5' RACE reads, yields one record per CDR3 protein. The sample holds some 210,000 distinct CDR3 sequences, more than 25% seen once. The CDR3 covers 14 residues. Germline CDR1 reads SEHNR; CDR2 reads FQNEAQ (reference sequence). Trimming removed 1 base at V and 4 bases at J, with 10 bases between. Of note for this clonotype: Its specificity is not known.

Material: PBMCs or a T cell subset sorted from them (not recorded which). The chain combines TRBV7-9 with TRBJ1-1; D not resolved. This clonotype was obtained from an adult woman who had mild COVID-19 (a few samples of this study predate the infection). Cell type and time point are not known. The CDR3 is CASSLVAGSTEAFF. The CDR3, as DNA: TGTGCCAGCAGCTTAGTGGCGGGCAGCACTGAAGCTTTCTTT. The entire variable domain, with the rest obtained from reference TRBV7-9 and TRBJ1-1, is as follows: DTGVSQNPRHKITKRGQNVTFRCDPISEHNRLYWYRQTLGQGPEFLTYFQNEAQLEKSRLLSDRFSAERPKGSFSTLEIQRTEQGDSAMYLCASSLVAGSTEAFFGQGTRLTVV.